This T cell receptor (beta chain) was retrieved from a study of beta chain features in type 1 diabetes. This CDR3 region has 14 residues. CDR1 is MGHRA, CDR2 YSYEKL, per germline. On this clone itself: The junction does not match germline at one end; this may be a read error.

Every isolated RNA sample was fully reverse transcribed, so sequencing captured expressed TCRB transcripts. Profiled with immunoSEQ multiplex PCR; TCRdb holds only in-frame clones, not every one. This sample has roughly 250,000 clones, with around 10% found just once. This TCR derives from a woman under 30 in good health. The chain links TRBV4-1 to TRBJ2-5; 8 bases match TRBD1. The sequenced material came from naive CD4+ T cells from blood. This CDR3 reads CASSPRTGQETQYF. The DNA of the CDR3 is TGTGCCAGCAGCCCCCGGACAGGGCAAGAGACCCAGTACTTC.